These 16 T cell receptor beta chains were all obtained from the same sample, sequenced in a study of CD4 T cells in relation to SARS-CoV-2 and coronaviruses. Sequencing used immunoSEQ multiplex PCR; TCRdb keeps in-frame clones, though not all of them. Of about 68,000 clones listed, 85% to 95% are singletons. The unexposed donors gave CD4+ T cells in about 2011-2018, prior to COVID-19. Sequenced material: naive CD4+ T cells from PBMCs. Subset indicated: naive CD4+ T cells isolated by negative enrichment. The receptors originated from a human donor in good health.

J is TRBJ2-3 and V is TRBV10-3, with TRBD2 matching over 11 bases. CDR3 length: 20 residues. In germline, CDR1 is ENHRY, CDR2 SYGVKD. Unmatched junction bases numbered 18, after V lost 2 bases and J lost 5 bases. The CDR3 loop is CAISETVRGTSGKDGDTQYF. The CDR3 bases are TGTGCCATCAGTGAGACGGTTCGGGGGACTAGCGGTAAAGATGGAGATACGCAGTATTTT.

V and J are TRBV27 and TRBJ1-3; 10 bases are shared with TRBD1. Germline CDR1 and CDR2: MNHEY and SMNVEV (reference sequence). This CDR3 has 16 residues. Trimming at V came to 4 bases and at J to 2 bases, leaving 5 bases not matched to a gene. CDR3 nucleotides: TGTGCCAGCAGTTCCTCCGGGACAGGGGCTGGAAACACCATATATTTT. Translation gives CASSSSGTGAGNTIYF.

The J gene is TRBJ1-1, the V gene TRBV5-1; D unclear. CDR3 length equals 14 residues. Trimming left V 4 bases short and J 0 bases short, with 10 bases between. Germline CDR1 is SGHRS and CDR2 is YFSETQ. This chain's CDR3 is CASSTDGMNTEAFF. CDR3 in DNA: TGCGCCAGCAGCACCGACGGAATGAACACTGAAGCTTTCTTT.

The chain couples TRBV19 to TRBJ2-7; 9 bases fit TRBD1. The V segment lost 7 bases and the J segment 3 bases; nucleotides outside the gene matches: 7. Germline lookup yields CDR1 LNHDA and CDR2 SQIVND (reference sequence). This CDR3 contains 14 residues. CDR3 nucleotide sequence: TGTGCCAGTAAATCCGGGACAGGGCTCTACGAGCAGTACTTC. Its protein product is CASKSGTGLYEQYF.

The chain is built from TRBV3-1 (or the pseudogene TRBV3-2) and TRBJ2-5; perhaps D is TRBD1 or TRBD2 (6 bases each). The CDR3 length is 14 residues. V lost 0 bases to trimming and J lost 2 bases, with 7 bases between them. Germline assignment: CDR1 LGHDT and CDR2 YNNKEL (reference sequence). The CDR3 region is CASSQEGGQETQYF. The DNA for the CDR3 is TGTGCCAGCAGCCAAGAAGGGGGGCAAGAGACCCAGTACTTC.

Only a few counts were recorded for this clone. The chain joins TRBV7-2 to TRBJ2-1; the D is unclear. Germline V gives CDR1 SGHTA, CDR2 FQGNSA. The CDR3 runs to 16 residues. Trimming shortened V by 0 bases and J by 3 bases, and 12 bases separated the two germline ends. This CDR3 reads CASSLALISFYNEQFF. CDR3 nucleotide sequence: TGTGCCAGCAGCTTAGCGCTGATTTCTTTCTACAATGAGCAGTTCTTC.

The gene calls are TRBV18 and TRBJ2-2; D gene unclear. V was clipped by 3 bases and J by 7 bases, with 15 bases between them. The CDR3 sequence is 15 residues long. Germline V gene lookup returns CDR1 KGHSH and CDR2 LQKENI. CDR3 sequence (DNA): TGTGCCAGCTCACCCGTCGCGACGCCTAGCGGGGAGCTGTTTTTT. Its protein is CASSPVATPSGELFF.

The gene calls are TRBV30 and TRBJ1-2, with 7 bases that match TRBD1. This CDR3 spans 11 amino acids. V shed 3 bases and J 8 bases; nucleotides not matched to a gene: 3. CDR1 GTSNPN and CDR2 SVGIG come from the germline V gene (reference sequence). This CDR3 reads CAWRGQRGYTF. CDR3 sequence (DNA): TGTGCCTGGAGGGGACAGCGGGGCTACACCTTC.

J is TRBJ2-7 and V is TRBV5-1, with unresolved D. This CDR3 region has 12 residues. Germline V gene sequence: CDR1 SGHRS, CDR2 YFSETQ. The V and J ends lost 3 bases and 2 bases respectively, with 6 bases between them. CDR3 sequence reads: CASSSETYEQYF. For the CDR3, the DNA is TGCGCCAGCAGCTCGGAAACCTACGAGCAGTACTTC.

V gene TRBV11-3 combines with J gene TRBJ2-1; TRBD2 matches 7 bases. V was pared by 5 bases and J by 6 bases, with 7 bases of the junction left unmatched. CDR3 length: 14 residues. CDR1 is SGHNT, CDR2 YENEEA, per germline. Here the CDR3 reads CASSPGLAVNEQFF. Written as DNA, the CDR3 is TGTGCCAGCAGCCCTGGGCTAGCGGTCAATGAGCAGTTCTTC.

This chain links TRBV7-2 with TRBJ1-2, with D uncertain. From germline, CDR1 is SGHTA and CDR2 FQGNSA. The CDR3 loop spans 12 amino acids. Trimming left V 3 bases short and J 5 bases short, with 7 bases between. This CDR3 reads CASSFEGYGYTF. The CDR3 region has the DNA TGTGCCAGCAGCTTTGAGGGATATGGCTACACCTTC.

The rearrangement uses TRBV15 and TRBJ2-7; D might be TRBD1 (6 bases). The ends were cut back, 3 bases at V and 3 bases at J, with 18 bases in the middle. CDR3 length equals 16 residues. Germline CDR1 and CDR2: LNHNV and YYDKDF (reference sequence). The chain's CDR3 is CATSSPPGAGNYEQYF. As DNA, the CDR3 is TGTGCCACCAGCAGCCCCCCAGGGGCCGGCAACTACGAGCAGTACTTC.

This chain connects TRBV11-2 to TRBJ2-1; unclear D gene. Trimming pared 0 bases from V and 11 bases from J, leaving 23 bases between. The CDR3 spans 17 residues. Germline values: CDR1 SGHAT, CDR2 FQNNGV. In nucleotides, the CDR3 is TGTGCCAGCAGCTTAGACCCCTCCCGGAATCTAAGAGGAAAGCAGTTCTTC. Translated, it gives CASSLDPSRNLRGKQFF.

V is TRBV7-2 and J is TRBJ1-2, with unresolved D. CDR3 length equals 13 residues. The germline V gene encodes CDR1 SGHTA and CDR2 FQGNSA. The ends were cut back, 5 bases at V and 1 base at J, with 8 bases in the middle. This CDR3 reads CASSPSGNYGYTF. Here the CDR3 DNA reads TGTGCCAGCAGCCCGTCCGGTAACTATGGCTACACCTTC.

The rearrangement joins TRBV18 to TRBJ1-4; D is ambiguous. V was cut by 6 bases and J by 7 bases, with 9 bases left in between. Germline V CDR1 and CDR2: KGHSH, LQKENI. This CDR3 has 12 amino acids. The DNA for the CDR3 is TGTGCCAGCTCTCGATCGGGTGAAAAACTGTTTTTT. This sequence encodes CASSRSGEKLFF.

The CDR3 reads CPSLNEQFF. The CDR3 bases are TGTCCGAGTCTTAATGAGCAGTTCTTC. The V call is TRBV12-5, the J call TRBJ2-1; D is unresolved. CDR3 length: 9 amino acids. Germline assignment: CDR1 LGHNT and CDR2 FRNRAP. The variable domain in full, with the rest retrieved from reference TRBV12-5 and TRBJ2-1, is DARVTQTPRHKVTEMGQEVTMRCQPILGHNTVFWYRQTMMQGLELLAYFRNRAPLDDSGMPKDRFSAEMPDATLATLKIQPSEPRDSAVYFCPSLNEQFFGPGTRLTVL.